These 22 T cell receptor beta chains share one sample of origin, sequenced in a study of CD4+ T cells in melanoma. The data were produced by immunoSEQ multiplex PCR, yet TCRdb's version contains in-frame clones alone and is incomplete. The sample contains 5,500 to 8,000 clones, approximately 69% of which appear only once. Sequencing input: cells from a culture (not recorded whether cultured in vitro). The receptor source for this set is a human donor with melanoma.

The chain links TRBV6-1 to TRBJ1-3, with D maybe TRBD1 (6 bases). V lost 4 bases, J lost 2 bases, and 15 bases lay in between. CDR1 and CDR2 (germline): MNHNS, SASEGT. This CDR3 region has 16 residues. This CDR3 reads CASSGLWGQTGNTIYF. In DNA form, the CDR3 reads TGTGCCAGCAGTGGCCTGTGGGGGCAGACTGGAAACACCATATATTTT.

Only a few counts were recorded for this clone. V is TRBV5-1 and J is TRBJ2-7; perhaps D is TRBD1 or TRBD2 (5 bases each). The CDR3 has 15 residues. The V end was cut by 0 bases, the J end by 0 bases, with 10 bases between. Germline CDR1 is SGHRS and CDR2 is YFSETQ. This chain's CDR3 is CASSLEGTTSYEQYF. The DNA for the CDR3 is TGCGCCAGCAGCTTGGAAGGGACGACCTCCTACGAGCAGTACTTC.

This chain uses TRBV11-2 with TRBJ1-2; a weak D match, TRBD1 (6 bases). V lost 3 bases and J lost 0, with 11 bases in between. CDR1 SGHAT and CDR2 FQNNGV come from the germline V gene. The CDR3 spans 15 residues. CDR3 in amino acids: CASSLRQAANYGYTF. The CDR3, as DNA: TGTGCCAGCAGCTTGCGACAGGCGGCTAACTATGGCTACACCTTC.

The genes are TRBV19 and TRBJ2-7, with D tentatively TRBD1 or TRBD2 (5 bases each). The CDR3 runs 15 residues. The V gene's germline CDR1 is LNHDA and CDR2 SQIVND (reference sequence). The V end was cut by 4 bases, the J end by 4 bases, with 17 bases between. The CDR3: CASSSSGSGAYEQYF. Here the CDR3 DNA reads TGTGCCAGTAGTAGTTCGGGCTCCGGGGCGTACGAGCAGTACTTC.

The rearrangement links TRBV3-1 (or the pseudogene TRBV3-2) to TRBJ1-5; D might be TRBD1 (5 bases). V was shortened by 1 base and J by 6 bases, with 13 bases between the two germline ends. Germline lookup yields CDR1 LGHDT and CDR2 YNNKEL (reference sequence). The CDR3 consists of 15 residues. For the CDR3, the DNA is TGTGCCAGCAGCCAAGCGGCAGGGAGTCCTCAGCCCCAGCATTTT. The encoded protein is CASSQAAGSPQPQHF.

This CDR3 reads CASSYSGQNTGELFF. The CDR3 nucleotides read TGTGCCAGCAGTTACTCGGGACAGAACACCGGGGAGCTGTTTTTT. The rearrangement uses TRBV6-5 and TRBJ2-2; D might be TRBD1 (6 bases). The germline V gene encodes CDR1 MNHEY and CDR2 SVGAGI. Trimming cost V 0 bases and J 1 base, with 6 bases left between them. The CDR3 contains 15 residues.

V and J are TRBV28 and TRBJ2-7, with D unclear. The germline gives CDR1 MDHEN, CDR2 SYDVKM. Trimming stripped 6 bases from V and 7 bases from J, with 10 bases between. The CDR3 has 11 amino acids. The CDR3 nucleotides read TGTGCCAGCAGCCGCGAATATGAGCAGTACTTC. Its protein product is CASSREYEQYF.

The chain has TRBV5-1 and TRBJ1-2; TRBD1 aligns across 7 bases. Germline CDR1 reads SGHRS; CDR2 reads YFSETQ. The CDR3 contains 15 residues. V dropped 4 bases and J dropped 7; count of bases not matched to a gene: 13. This CDR3 reads CASSPTPQAGGGYTF. DNA for the CDR3: TGCGCCAGCAGCCCGACCCCTCAGGCAGGGGGTGGCTACACCTTC.

The gene calls are TRBV9 and TRBJ1-2; unclear D gene. The CDR3 has 14 residues. The ends were cut back, 5 bases at V and 7 bases at J, with 18 bases in the middle. The germline V gene has CDR1 SGDLS and CDR2 YYNGEE. Here the CDR3 reads CASSQSGSLGGYTF. The CDR3 DNA follows: TGTGCCAGCAGTCAGTCGGGCAGCCTTGGTGGCTACACCTTC.

Remarks on this clone: Its ends do not fully match the called genes, so a read error is possible. V and J are TRBV13 and TRBJ2-7; 7 bases align to TRBD1. The CDR3 is 15 residues long. In germline, CDR1 is PRHDT, CDR2 FYEKMQ (reference sequence). CDR3 region: CASSLGRQGPYEQYF. The CDR3 coding sequence is TGTGCCAGCAGTTTAGGGAGACAGGGCCCCTACGAGCAGTACTTC.

This clone turned up a few times. The chain employs TRBV11-2 and TRBJ2-1; 8 bases are shared with TRBD2. The CDR3 is 17 amino acids. Germline trimming cut 3 bases from V and 5 bases from J; bases unmatched to any gene: 12. CDR1 SGHAT and CDR2 FQNNGV come from the germline V gene. The DNA for the CDR3 is TGTGCCAGCAGCTTCCAGCGGGGGTTGAGGGCGAACAATGAGCAGTTCTTC. Its translation is CASSFQRGLRANNEQFF.

Only a few counts were recorded for this clone. This CDR3 reads CAWTGQGAPGQYF. As DNA, the CDR3 is TGTGCCTGGACAGGACAGGGGGCGCCAGGGCAGTACTTC. J is TRBJ2-7 and V is TRBV30; 11 nucleotides agree with TRBD1. The length of the CDR3 is 13 residues. Germline CDR1 is GTSNPN and CDR2 is SVGIG (reference sequence). The J segment lost 9 bases and the V segment lost 4 bases, leaving 8 bases of the junction unmatched.

The V and J genes are TRBV7-2 and TRBJ2-1; TRBD2 agrees at 7 bases. Germline CDR1 and CDR2: SGHTA and FQGNSA. This CDR3 is 15 amino acids long. Trimming removed 1 base from V and 6 bases from J; junction bases left unmatched: 6. CDR3 region: CASSLGQRGTNEQFF. CDR3 bases: TGTGCCAGCAGCTTAGGCCAGCGGGGCACCAATGAGCAGTTCTTC.

The table lists this clone with a count of one. The J gene is TRBJ1-1, the V gene TRBV7-3, with 7 positions matching TRBD1. The length of the CDR3 is 14 residues. From germline, CDR1 is SGHTA and CDR2 FQGTGA. V lost 8 bases to trimming and J lost 4 bases; unmatched junction nucleotides: 10. The DNA for the CDR3 is TGTGCCAGCGGGGAGGGGGCGCTGGGCACTGAAGCTTTCTTT. Translated: CASGEGALGTEAFF.

The rearrangement links TRBV7-2 to TRBJ2-1; 8 positions match TRBD1. CDR1 is SGHTA and CDR2 is FQGNSA in the germline V gene. The CDR3 length is 18 residues. Losses at the gene ends were 1 base for V and 1 base for J; bases not matched to a gene: 9. The CDR3 DNA is TGTGCCAGCAGCTTAGATATTGTGGGACAGGAGTCCTACAATGAGCAGTTCTTC. Translation: CASSLDIVGQESYNEQFF.

The CDR3 bases are TGTGCCAGCAGCGGTGGGGACGGAATTAACTATGGCTACACCTTC. This sequence encodes CASSGGDGINYGYTF. The rearrangement joins TRBV5-5 to TRBJ1-2, with D maybe TRBD1 (5 bases). Germline CDR1 is SGHKS and CDR2 is YYEKEE (reference sequence). The V end lost 4 bases, the J end lost 1 base, and 14 bases lay between the germline ends. The CDR3 length is 15 residues.

The chain employs TRBV13 and TRBJ1-2; 7 bases align to TRBD1. V shed 5 bases and J 2 bases; nucleotides not matched to a gene: 5. CDR3 length: 14 amino acids. Germline assignment: CDR1 PRHDT and CDR2 FYEKMQ (reference sequence). Written as DNA, the CDR3 is TGTGCCAGCAGCACCTGGACAGGCAACTATGGCTACACCTTC. It is translated as CASSTWTGNYGYTF.

Of note for this clone: At one boundary the junction diverges from the germline segment, which might be a read error. V and J are TRBV6-1 and TRBJ1-6, with no clear D. Germline lookup yields CDR1 MNHNS and CDR2 SASEGT. CDR3 length: 12 amino acids. CDR3 region: CASSETFRRPLF. CDR3 DNA sequence: TGTGCCAGCAGTGAAACATTCCGGAGACCCCTCTTT.

In nucleotides, the CDR3 is TGTGCCAGTAGTATAAGTACATTATCCCAGCCCCAGCATTTT. Translated, it gives CASSISTLSQPQHF. The rearrangement links TRBV19 to TRBJ1-5; no definite D call. Trimming left V 2 bases short and J 7 bases short, with 12 bases between. There are 14 residues in the CDR3. Germline CDR1 is LNHDA and CDR2 is SQIVND (reference sequence).

The chain uses TRBV27 and TRBJ1-5; TRBD1 matches 10 bases. CDR1 is MNHEY and CDR2 is SMNVEV in the germline V gene (reference sequence). V gave up 11 bases and J gave up 2 bases; unmatched junction bases: 21. The CDR3 runs 19 residues. The CDR3 region is CAGRAAEKGQGGGNQPQHF. The CDR3 region has the DNA TGTGCCGGGCGGGCCGCGGAAAAAGGACAGGGGGGGGGCAATCAGCCCCAGCATTTT.

This sequence joins TRBV5-1 and TRBJ2-7; the D gene is possibly TRBD2 (5 bases). The CDR3 is 16 residues long. V was shortened by 1 base and J by 3 bases, with 17 bases between the two germline ends. CDR1 is SGHRS and CDR2 is YFSETQ in the germline V gene. The DNA for the CDR3 is TGCGCCAGCAGCTTGTCGAGGGCAGAAGGTAGCTACGAGCAGTACTTC. It yields the protein CASSLSRAEGSYEQYF.

This chain links TRBV7-9 with TRBJ1-1; no firm D call. The CDR3 has 17 residues. Deletions cut 1 base from V and 3 bases from J, with 18 bases between. The germline gives CDR1 SEHNR, CDR2 FQNEAQ (reference sequence). In DNA, the CDR3 is TGTGCCAGCAGCTTAGGGATCGGAGGAGTAGGGTACACTGAAGCTTTCTTT. It codes for CASSLGIGGVGYTEAFF.